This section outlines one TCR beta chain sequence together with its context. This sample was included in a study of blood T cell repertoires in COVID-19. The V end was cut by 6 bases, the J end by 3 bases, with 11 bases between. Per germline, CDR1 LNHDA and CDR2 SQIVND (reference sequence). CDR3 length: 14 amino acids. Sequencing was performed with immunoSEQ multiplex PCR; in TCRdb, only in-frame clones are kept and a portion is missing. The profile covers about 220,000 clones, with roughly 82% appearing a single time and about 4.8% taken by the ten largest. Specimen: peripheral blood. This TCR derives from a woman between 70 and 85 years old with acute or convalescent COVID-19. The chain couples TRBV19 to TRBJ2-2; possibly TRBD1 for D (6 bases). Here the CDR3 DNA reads TGTGCCAGTAGCAGGGGACGCGACACCGGGGAGCTGTTTTTT. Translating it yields CASSRGRDTGELFF. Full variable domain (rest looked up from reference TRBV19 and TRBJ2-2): DGGITQSPKYLFRKEGQNVTLSCEQNLNHDAMYWYRQDPGQGLRLIYYSQIVNDFQKGDIAEGYSVSREKKESFPLTVTSAQKNPTAFYLCASSRGRDTGELFFGEGSRLTVL.